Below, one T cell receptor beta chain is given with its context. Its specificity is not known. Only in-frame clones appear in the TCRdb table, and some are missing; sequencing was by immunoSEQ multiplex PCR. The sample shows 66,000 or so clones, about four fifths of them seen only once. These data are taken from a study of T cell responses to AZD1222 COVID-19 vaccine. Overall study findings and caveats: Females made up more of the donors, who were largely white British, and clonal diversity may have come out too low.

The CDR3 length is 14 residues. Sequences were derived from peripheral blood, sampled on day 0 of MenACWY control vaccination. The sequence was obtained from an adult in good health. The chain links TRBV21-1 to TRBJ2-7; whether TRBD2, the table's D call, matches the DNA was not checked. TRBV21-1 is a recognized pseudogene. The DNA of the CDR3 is TGTGCCAGCAGCAATGACCCTAGAGGCTACGAGCAGTACTTC. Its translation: CASSNDPRGYEQYF.